A single sample gave rise to the 28 T cell receptor beta chains below, sequenced in a study of blood T cell repertoires in COVID-19. Repertoires were generated with immunoSEQ multiplex PCR, while TCRdb's copy carries only in-frame clones and drops some. Here the sample spans fewer than 250,000 clones, 80% to 90% being singletons. The source material was peripheral blood. All receptors derive from an elderly woman with COVID-19, enrolled during active disease.

The genes are TRBV28 and TRBJ1-1; D may be TRBD1 (5 bases). The CDR3 runs to 14 residues. Deletions cut 7 bases from V and 0 bases from J, with 12 bases between. CDR1 and CDR2 (germline): MDHEN, SYDVKM. The CDR3 coding sequence is TGTGCCAGCAAGGCGGGGCTCCTGAACACTGAAGCTTTCTTT. Encoded protein: CASKAGLLNTEAFF.

This chain's CDR3 is CASSLARDRGYEQYF. The CDR3 DNA sequence: TGTGCCAGCAGCTTAGCCCGGGACAGGGGCTACGAGCAGTACTTC. The rearrangement links TRBV7-2 to TRBJ2-7, with 10 positions matching TRBD1. CDR1 is SGHTA and CDR2 is FQGNSA in the germline V gene. This CDR3 is 15 amino acids long. The J segment lost 3 bases and the V segment lost 0 bases, leaving 2 bases of the junction unmatched.

V gene TRBV4-3 combines with J gene TRBJ2-5; no reliable D call. Germline CDR1 and CDR2: LGHNA and YSLEER. Trimming shortened V by 0 bases and J by 2 bases, and 16 bases separated the two germline ends. The CDR3 is made up of 17 amino acids. CDR3 sequence: CASSQDHRQVWQETQYF. The CDR3 DNA follows: TGCGCCAGCAGCCAAGATCATCGGCAGGTTTGGCAAGAGACCCAGTACTTC.

This chain joins TRBV6-1 and TRBJ1-5; TRBD1 aligns across 7 bases. Germline CDR1 is MNHNS and CDR2 is SASEGT. The CDR3 covers 14 residues. V shed 3 bases and J 1 base; nucleotides not matched to a gene: 0. The CDR3 DNA is TGTGCCAGCAGTGAGACAGGGAGCAATCAGCCCCAGCATTTT. Translating it yields CASSETGSNQPQHF.

The chain links TRBV19 to TRBJ1-3, with D perhaps matching TRBD1 (6 bases). From germline, CDR1 is LNHDA and CDR2 SQIVND (reference sequence). V shed 8 bases and J shed 0 bases, with 14 bases lying between them. The CDR3 runs 15 residues. This chain's CDR3 is CASRTVATSGNTIYF. The CDR3 DNA is TGTGCCAGTCGGACAGTCGCAACCTCTGGAAACACCATATATTTT.

This rearrangement joins TRBV18 to TRBJ1-2; possibly TRBD1 for D (5 bases). The V and J ends lost 3 bases and 1 base respectively, with 15 bases between them. Germline V lookup: CDR1 KGHSH, CDR2 LQKENI. The CDR3 consists of 16 residues. CDR3 amino acids: CASSPVGQGGNYGYTF. The CDR3 nucleotides read TGTGCCAGCTCACCCGTTGGGCAGGGAGGTAACTATGGCTACACCTTC.

Remarks on this clone: Other DNA sequences in the same sample also yield this CDR3. The V gene is TRBV18, the J gene TRBJ2-1; D call uncertain. Between the trimmed V and J ends, which lost 0 bases and 3 bases, there was a span of 6 bases. Germline-derived CDR1 and CDR2 are KGHSH and LQKENI. CDR3 size: 14 residues. The CDR3 DNA sequence: TGTGCCAGCTCACCACCGCCAGACTACAATGAGCAGTTCTTC. Its protein is CASSPPPDYNEQFF.

In this sample, this clone turned up once. The rearrangement uses TRBV28 and TRBJ1-2; no clear D gene. V was shortened by 4 bases and J by 8 bases, with 5 bases between the two germline ends. Germline values: CDR1 MDHEN, CDR2 SYDVKM. The CDR3 covers 10 residues. DNA for the CDR3: TGTGCCAGCAGTTCCCCGGGCTACACCTTC. Translated: CASSSPGYTF.

This chain joins TRBV29-1 and TRBJ2-1; 7 bases align to TRBD2. Germline V lookup: CDR1 SQVTM, CDR2 ANQGSEA. Trimming cost V 3 bases and J 7 bases; bases outside gene matches: 3. The CDR3 is 12 amino acids. The DNA for the CDR3 is TGCAGCGTTGATTCCGGGGGGAATGAGCAGTTCTTC. This gives the protein CSVDSGGNEQFF.

The chain links TRBV12-3 or TRBV12-4 to TRBJ2-5; unclear D gene. The CDR3 covers 13 residues. Trimming took 7 bases from V and 1 from J, leaving 10 bases between them. The CDR3 region is CASTIRSQETQYF. DNA of the CDR3: TGTGCCAGCACTATAAGGAGCCAAGAGACCCAGTACTTC.

The rearrangement uses TRBV3-1 (or the pseudogene TRBV3-2) and TRBJ1-1, with no clear D. The V and J ends lost 1 base and 10 bases respectively, with 16 bases between them. This CDR3 contains 14 residues. Germline-derived CDR1 and CDR2 are LGHDT and YNNKEL (reference sequence). The CDR3 coding sequence is TGTGCCAGCAGCCAAGGGGGAGGCGCGCCAGGAGCTTTCTTT. Protein product: CASSQGGGAPGAFF.

The chain joins TRBV29-1 to TRBJ1-1; D uncertain. Germline V gene lookup returns CDR1 SQVTM and CDR2 ANQGSEA. The length of the CDR3 is 11 residues. V lost 8 bases and J 3 bases, leaving 10 bases between the germline ends. The CDR3 is CSSRFYTEAFF. Written as DNA, the CDR3 is TGCAGCTCGCGGTTTTACACTGAAGCTTTCTTT. The variable domain in full, completed from reference TRBV29-1 and TRBJ1-1, reads SAVISQKPSRDICQRGTSLTIQCQVDSQVTMMFWYRQQPGQSLTLIATANQGSEATYESGFVIDKFPISRPNLTFSTLTVSNMSPEDSSIYLCSSRFYTEAFFGQGTRLTVV.

This chain joins TRBV19 and TRBJ2-7; 9 bases align to TRBD1. The CDR3 contains 15 residues. Looked up from germline, CDR1 is LNHDA and CDR2 is SQIVND (reference sequence). Trimming removed 3 bases from V and 1 base from J; junction bases left unmatched: 4. This chain's CDR3 is CASSMPGQGSYEQYF. CDR3 coding DNA: TGTGCCAGTAGTATGCCGGGACAGGGTTCCTACGAGCAGTACTTC.

The J gene is TRBJ2-7, the V gene TRBV18, with 8 nucleotides matching TRBD1. CDR3 size: 14 residues. CDR1 and CDR2 from the germline V gene are KGHSH and LQKENI. V lost 6 bases, J lost 4 bases, and 8 bases stayed unmatched. The CDR3 nucleotides read TGTGCCAGCTCGCCCGGAGGACAGGGTTACGAGCAGTACGTC. Amino acids: CASSPGGQGYEQYV.

The table lists this clone with a few counts. This rearrangement joins TRBV7-9 to TRBJ1-1; D call uncertain. Trimming left V 5 bases short and J 9 bases short, with 13 bases between. Germline-derived CDR1 and CDR2 are SEHNR and FQNEAQ (reference sequence). This CDR3 contains 12 residues. The CDR3 DNA is TGTGCCAGCAGCCAAACAACGGGGAAAGCTTTCTTT. As protein: CASSQTTGKAFF.

The chain links TRBV4-2 to TRBJ1-1; D perhaps matches TRBD1 (6 bases). This CDR3 spans 15 amino acids. With 4 bases removed from V and 2 bases from J, the gap between germline ends came to 14 bases. CDR1 is LGHNA, CDR2 YNFKEQ, per germline. DNA for the CDR3: TGTGCCAGCAGCCGAACGGACAGTCTAAACACTGAAGCTTTCTTT. It codes for CASSRTDSLNTEAFF.

This clone was counted a single time. This rearrangement joins TRBV19 to TRBJ1-1, with D possibly being TRBD1 (6 bases). CDR3 size: 16 residues. V was shortened by 1 base and J by 4 bases, with 16 bases between the two germline ends. Germline V gene data show CDR1 as LNHDA and CDR2 as SQIVND (reference sequence). The CDR3 reads CASSIGGGAERTEAFF. The CDR3, as DNA: TGTGCCAGTAGTATAGGAGGGGGGGCGGAGCGCACTGAAGCTTTCTTT.

The chain uses TRBV19 and TRBJ1-6, with 8 bases identical to TRBD1. V trimming: 3 bases; J trimming: 8 bases; junction bases outside the gene matches: 3. This CDR3 is 14 amino acids long. Germline V gene sequence: CDR1 LNHDA, CDR2 SQIVND (reference sequence). The DNA for the CDR3 is TGTGCCAGTAGTATCCAGGGGGCGGATTCACCCCTCCACTTT. Translating gives CASSIQGADSPLHF.

This chain connects TRBV2 to TRBJ1-4; D possibly corresponds to TRBD1 (6 bases). The CDR3 contains 14 residues. Trimming stripped 6 bases from V and 8 bases from J, with 16 bases between. CDR1 and CDR2 (germline): SNHLY, FYNNEI. CDR3 region: CASRMTGFLEKLFF. CDR3 DNA: TGTGCCAGCAGAATGACAGGATTTCTGGAAAAACTGTTTTTT.

This chain links TRBV18 with TRBJ1-5; D remains unclear. The CDR3 has 16 residues. The V end was cut by 2 bases, the J end by 0 bases, with 11 bases between. CDR1 and CDR2 from the germline V gene are KGHSH and LQKENI. CDR3 nucleotide sequence: TGTGCCAGCTCACCATTTTCCGGCGGTAGCAATCAGCCCCAGCATTTT. Protein product: CASSPFSGGSNQPQHF.

This chain connects TRBV6-5 to TRBJ1-2; D is possibly TRBD1 (6 bases). The V gene's germline CDR1 is MNHEY and CDR2 SVGAGI. The germline V and J ends were trimmed by 5 bases and 8 bases, with 9 bases remaining between them. The CDR3 length is 11 residues. CDR3 region: CASSPTGGYTF. DNA of the CDR3: TGTGCCAGCAGTCCCACAGGGGGCTACACCTTC.

The CDR3 loop is CASSFQGGGTDTQYF. CDR3 nucleotide sequence: TGTGCCAGCAGCTTTCAGGGGGGAGGCACAGATACGCAGTATTTT. The J gene is TRBJ2-3, the V gene TRBV5-6, with TRBD1 as a possible D gene (7 bases). Trimming removed 2 bases from V and 1 base from J, with 11 bases in between. Germline loops: CDR1 SGHDT, CDR2 YYEEEE. This CDR3 has 15 residues.

In its sample, this clone was seen a few times. J is TRBJ1-5 and V is TRBV5-1, with D perhaps matching TRBD1 (5 bases). This CDR3 has 16 amino acids. The germline V gene encodes CDR1 SGHRS and CDR2 YFSETQ. V was shortened by 0 bases and J by 1 base, with 11 bases between the two germline ends. The CDR3 coding sequence is TGCGCCAGCAGCTTGGATGGGGGAGGGAGCAATCAGCCCCAGCATTTT. Translated: CASSLDGGGSNQPQHF.

The chain recombines TRBV7-9 with TRBJ2-5; TRBD2 agrees at 7 bases. The CDR3 runs 15 residues. V trimming: 4 bases; J trimming: 4 bases; junction bases outside the gene matches: 9. The germline gives CDR1 SEHNR, CDR2 FQNEAQ (reference sequence). The CDR3 nucleotides read TGTGCCAGCAGCTCCCGAGGGACGGGGGGAGAGACCCAGTACTTC. Protein sequence: CASSSRGTGGETQYF.

This clone was detected a few times. V is TRBV19 and J is TRBJ1-1, with TRBD1 matching 8 bases. The CDR3 length is 14 residues. CDR1 LNHDA and CDR2 SQIVND come from the germline V gene (reference sequence). After removal of 5 bases from V and 7 bases from J, the junction contained 9 bases not matched to a gene. This CDR3 reads CASSPSTGVGEAFF. The DNA of the CDR3 is TGTGCCAGTAGTCCGTCGACAGGGGTGGGTGAAGCTTTCTTT.

This sequence joins TRBV6-1 and TRBJ2-7; TRBD2 matches at 11 bases. Germline loops: CDR1 MNHNS, CDR2 SASEGT. The CDR3 sequence is 16 residues long. The junction had 6 bases not matched to a gene; V was cut back by 4 bases and J by 1 base. CDR3 bases: TGTGCCAGCAGTGGGCTAGCGGGGGGCCCGTCCTACGAGCAGTACGTC. Amino acids: CASSGLAGGPSYEQYV.

This clone was observed a single time. CDR3 region: CASSLVFGQGIDSPLHF. The CDR3 nucleotides read TGTGCCAGCAGCTTGGTTTTCGGACAGGGAATAGATTCACCCCTCCACTTT. This chain uses TRBV5-5 with TRBJ1-6; 8 nucleotides match TRBD1. Germline V CDR1 and CDR2: SGHKS, YYEKEE (reference sequence). The CDR3 sequence is 17 residues long. Germline trimming cut 0 bases from V and 8 bases from J; bases unmatched to any gene: 10.

The gene calls are TRBV29-1 and TRBJ1-5, with 7 nucleotides matching TRBD1. Trimming cost V 2 bases and J 9 bases; bases outside gene matches: 4. This CDR3 region has 12 residues. Germline-derived CDR1 and CDR2 are SQVTM and ANQGSEA. CDR3 sequence: CSVEQGGGPQHF. The CDR3 bases are TGCAGCGTTGAACAGGGGGGCGGGCCCCAGCATTTT.